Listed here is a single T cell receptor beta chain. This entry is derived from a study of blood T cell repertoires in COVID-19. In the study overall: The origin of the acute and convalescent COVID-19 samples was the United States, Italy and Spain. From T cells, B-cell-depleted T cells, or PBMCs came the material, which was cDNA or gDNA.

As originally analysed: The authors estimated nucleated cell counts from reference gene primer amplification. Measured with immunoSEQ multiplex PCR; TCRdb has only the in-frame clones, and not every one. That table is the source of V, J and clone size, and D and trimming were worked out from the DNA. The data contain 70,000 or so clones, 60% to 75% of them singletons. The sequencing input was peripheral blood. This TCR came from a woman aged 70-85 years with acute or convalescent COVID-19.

CDR3 amino acids: CASTNRGSGNQPQHF. The CDR3, as DNA: TGTGCCAGCACCAACAGGGGAAGTGGCAATCAGCCCCAGCATTTT. This chain links TRBV6-5 with TRBJ1-5; 7 bases are shared with TRBD1. V lost 7 bases, J lost 2 bases, and 8 bases stayed unmatched. Germline loops: CDR1 MNHEY, CDR2 SVGAGI. CDR3 length: 15 amino acids.